A selection of T cell receptor beta chains follows, all from one sample in a study of T cell repertoires in cytomegalovirus infection. TCRdb re-derived calls from the reads in MiXCR, one entry per CDR3 protein. This repertoire shows some 920,000 distinct CDR3 sequences, approximately 31% found once; its top ten account for 13%. Their antigen targets remain unknown. Specimen: cultured CD8+ T cells from PBMCs, collected from culture after CMV antigen stimulation. These receptors were collected from a human donor in good health (CMV status not recorded). Some clones in this sample may be carry-over from other donors' samples. The CDR3 runs from the conserved cysteine through the conserved F or W. Fields, in order: CDR3 protein, clone size, J gene, D gene, V gene. The D gene is left open where the match is weak. The listing skips clone size in some rows; elsewhere it reads once, few, many or a size class.

CDR3aa: CASSPGQPRLNTEAFF
abundance: once
j_gene: TRBJ1-1
d_gene: TRBD1
v_gene: TRBV5-8

CDR3aa: CASSMGAGYEQYF
abundance: .
j_gene: TRBJ2-7
d_gene: TRBD2
v_gene: TRBV19

CDR3aa: CASSTGLSGQKDEKLFF
abundance: .
j_gene: TRBJ1-4
d_gene: TRBD1
v_gene: TRBV5-1

CDR3aa: CASSRGAREQFF
abundance: .
j_gene: TRBJ2-1
d_gene: .
v_gene: TRBV7-9

CDR3aa: CASSDLRGAEQFF
abundance: .
j_gene: TRBJ2-1
d_gene: .
v_gene: TRBV6-4

CDR3aa: CASTGWEGARDEQFF
abundance: few
j_gene: TRBJ2-1
d_gene: .
v_gene: TRBV7-2

CDR3aa: CASTSGGQPQHF
abundance: few
j_gene: TRBJ1-5
d_gene: .
v_gene: TRBV27

CDR3aa: CSARDFDRPNTEAFF
abundance: .
j_gene: TRBJ1-1
d_gene: .
v_gene: TRBV20-1

CDR3aa: CASRRSGGSQETQYF
abundance: few
j_gene: TRBJ2-5
d_gene: TRBD2
v_gene: TRBV27

CDR3aa: CATSGSTYQETQYF
abundance: few
j_gene: TRBJ2-5
d_gene: .
v_gene: TRBV24-1

CDR3aa: CASSGFRDINYGYTF
abundance: .
j_gene: TRBJ1-2
d_gene: .
v_gene: TRBV10-1

CDR3aa: CASSLLREEGETQYF
abundance: .
j_gene: TRBJ2-5
d_gene: .
v_gene: TRBV28

CDR3aa: CASSPQQRNTEAFF
abundance: many
j_gene: TRBJ1-1
d_gene: .
v_gene: TRBV18

CDR3aa: CASSSPSRDINNEQFF
abundance: .
j_gene: TRBJ2-1
d_gene: .
v_gene: TRBV7-9

CDR3aa: CASSYSRMNTEAFF
abundance: few
j_gene: TRBJ1-1
d_gene: .
v_gene: TRBV6-5

CDR3aa: CASSAHRGTNYGYTF
abundance: few
j_gene: TRBJ1-2
d_gene: TRBD1
v_gene: TRBV9

CDR3aa: CASSLGGAEGQPQHF
abundance: many
j_gene: TRBJ1-5
d_gene: .
v_gene: TRBV7-8

CDR3aa: CASSYSASGSNEQFF
abundance: .
j_gene: TRBJ2-1
d_gene: TRBD2
v_gene: TRBV6-5

CDR3aa: CASSLRGAGPTEAFF
abundance: .
j_gene: TRBJ1-1
d_gene: .
v_gene: TRBV12-3/TRBV12-4

CDR3aa: CASTLRDSWKDTIYF
abundance: .
j_gene: TRBJ1-3
d_gene: TRBD1
v_gene: TRBV19

CDR3aa: CANSPGLLSYEQYF
abundance: .
j_gene: TRBJ2-7
d_gene: .
v_gene: TRBV6-5

CDR3aa: CASRLSGVNYGYTF
abundance: few
j_gene: TRBJ1-2
d_gene: .
v_gene: TRBV12-3/TRBV12-4

CDR3aa: CASSPRGGSNQPQHF
abundance: many
j_gene: TRBJ1-5
d_gene: .
v_gene: TRBV6-1